The subject of this entry is one T cell receptor beta chain. As yet, its antigen is unknown. Germline is not matched at one junction end, which may reflect a read error. This entry belongs to a study of response to subunit inactivated influenza vaccine. Overall study findings and caveats: Researchers suggested that each seasonal influenza vaccination recruits few new T cells.

The CDR3 is made up of 11 amino acids. Germline CDR1 and CDR2: SQVTM and ANQGSEA. One entry per CDR3 protein, called by TCRdb with MiXCR from the RT-PCR reads. The repertoire has 860,000 or so distinct CDR3 sequences, 21% of them found once; the top ten carry 10%. V is TRBV29-1 and J is TRBJ2-1, with D perhaps matching TRBD1 (6 bases). The receptor was derived from a man aged 45-65 years who received an inactivated influenza vaccine. The sequencing here drew on PBMCs from blood, taken about 5 days after vaccination. The CDR3 DNA reads TGCAGCGCTGAACAGGGTTCATCAAGGTTCTTC. Its translation is CSAEQGSSRFF.